This T cell receptor beta chain was retrieved from a study of CD8 T cells in ankylosing spondylitis. Findings and limits, study-wide: Earlier studies detected some motif variants in reactive arthritis synovial fluid and blood.

Libraries of TCR beta came from quantitative 5'-RACE with molecular barcodes. A single record per CDR3 protein comes from TCRdb applying MiXCR to the 5' RACE reads. Counted here are 200,000 or so distinct CDR3 sequences, over 15% occurring once; the ten biggest clones make up around 4%. Germline V gives CDR1 LNHNV, CDR2 YYDKDF (reference sequence). V lost 2 bases, J lost 6 bases, and 11 bases lay in between. There are 13 residues in the CDR3. This clonotype has at least ten counts. Its cognate antigen is unknown. The V call is TRBV15, the J call TRBJ2-7; no reliable D call. Sequencing was carried out using blood, either unsorted or a sorted T cell fraction (not recorded which). This clonotype was obtained from a male donor aged 5-30 years with ankylosing spondylitis or in good health (not recorded which). This CDR3 reads CATSRYGLPEQYV. In DNA form, the CDR3 reads TGTGCCACCAGCAGATATGGTCTGCCCGAGCAGTACGTC.